These 20 T cell receptor beta chains share one sample of origin, sequenced in a study of blood T cell repertoires in COVID-19. Some clones are missing from TCRdb's copy, which holds only in-frame ones; the method was immunoSEQ multiplex PCR. This table has approximately 240,000 clones, 80% to 90% appearing once. Sequencing was carried out using PBMCs or T cells enriched from blood (not recorded which). The receptors originated from a woman aged 45-59 years in a cohort exposed to, infected with or recovered from COVID-19 (not recorded which).

The table lists this clone with a few counts. The rearrangement joins TRBV4-3 to TRBJ1-3; TRBD1 matches 7 bases. This CDR3 comprises 14 residues. Per germline, CDR1 LGHNA and CDR2 YSLEER. V was clipped by 3 bases and J by 2 bases; unmatched bases: 1. CDR3 residues: CASSHTGAGNTIYF. CDR3 nucleotide sequence: TGCGCCAGCAGCCATACAGGGGCTGGAAACACCATATATTTT.

This clone came up once. The rearrangement uses TRBV5-6 and TRBJ2-7, with D possibly matching TRBD1 (6 bases). The CDR3 spans 15 residues. The V end was cut by 3 bases, the J end by 0 bases, with 13 bases between. The V gene's germline CDR1 is SGHDT and CDR2 YYEEEE. The CDR3 region is CASSWGRQASYEQYF. CDR3 coding DNA: TGTGCCAGCAGCTGGGGAAGACAGGCCTCCTACGAGCAGTACTTC. Based on the CDR3 plus reference TRBV5-6 and TRBJ2-7, the full variable domain is DAGVTQSPTHLIKTRGQQVTLRCSPKSGHDTVSWYQQALGQGPQFIFQYYEEEERQRGNFPDRFSGHQFPNYSSELNVNALLLGDSALYLCASSWGRQASYEQYFGPGTRLTVT.

The V call is TRBV4-3, the J call TRBJ1-2; no reliable D call. V lost 6 bases to trimming and J lost 3 bases, with 8 bases between them. This CDR3 is built from 12 residues. CDR1 LGHNA and CDR2 YSLEER come from the germline V gene. The CDR3 bases are TGCGCCAGCAGTTCCTTAGACTATGGCTACACCTTC. Amino acid sequence: CASSSLDYGYTF.

The V and J genes are TRBV6-2 or TRBV6-3 and TRBJ2-7; D is ambiguous. The length of the CDR3 is 15 residues. Looked up from germline, CDR1 is MNHEY and CDR2 is SVGEGT. Between the trimmed V and J ends, which lost 5 bases and 2 bases, there was a span of 16 bases. The CDR3 protein is CASSLPFSNTYEQYF. The CDR3, as DNA: TGTGCCAGCAGTCTCCCATTTAGTAATACCTACGAGCAGTACTTC.

The gene calls are TRBV18 and TRBJ1-6; D is undetermined. In germline, CDR1 is KGHSH, CDR2 LQKENI. The CDR3 loop spans 15 amino acids. Trimming cost V 3 bases and J 8 bases, with 14 bases left between them. CDR3: CASSPRPDGDSPLHF. As DNA, the CDR3 is TGTGCCAGCTCACCGCGCCCCGACGGAGATTCACCCCTCCACTTT. Looking up the rest from reference TRBV18 and TRBJ1-6 gives the full variable domain: NAGVMQNPRHLVRRRGQEARLRCSPMKGHSHVYWYRQLPEEGLKFMVYLQKENIIDESGMPKERFSAEFPKEGPSILRIQQVVRGDSAAYFCASSPRPDGDSPLHFGNGTRLTVT.

Turning to this clone: At one of its ends the junction is not consistent with the germline gene, which may arise from a read error. The chain couples TRBV10-3 to TRBJ1-5, with 7 bases that match TRBD1. The CDR3 runs to 14 residues. The germline gives CDR1 ENHRY, CDR2 SYGVKD. The CDR3 DNA follows: TGTGCCATCAGTGGACAGGGTAGCGATCAGCCCCAGCATTTT. This encodes CAISGQGSDQPQHF.

The chain has TRBV7-2 and TRBJ2-1; TRBD2 matches at 11 bases. CDR1 is SGHTA and CDR2 is FQGNSA in the germline V gene. V shed 5 bases, J shed 7 bases, and the junction held 10 bases outside the gene matches. The CDR3 runs to 16 residues. CDR3 region: CASSPRLSGGGNEQFF. Here the CDR3 DNA reads TGTGCCAGCAGCCCCAGACTTAGCGGGGGGGGAAATGAGCAGTTCTTC.

This clone was picked up a small number of times. The V call is TRBV19, the J call TRBJ1-5; the match to TRBD1 covers 10 bases. Germline V gene data show CDR1 as LNHDA and CDR2 as SQIVND (reference sequence). The CDR3 consists of 19 residues. V dropped 3 bases and J dropped 0; count of bases not matched to a gene: 11. CDR3 amino acids: CASSIGGGTGVYSNQPQHF. CDR3 sequence (DNA): TGTGCCAGTAGTATCGGGGGCGGGACAGGGGTATATAGCAATCAGCCCCAGCATTTT.

V is TRBV7-2 and J is TRBJ2-1; possibly TRBD2 for D (6 bases). Germline loops: CDR1 SGHTA, CDR2 FQGNSA. CDR3 length equals 16 residues. The germline V and J ends were trimmed by 4 bases and 3 bases, with 16 bases remaining between them. The CDR3 coding sequence is TGTGCCAGCAGCTCAATTACTAGCTTGGACTACAATGAGCAGTTCTTC. It yields the protein CASSSITSLDYNEQFF.

The V call is TRBV5-1, the J call TRBJ2-2; tentative D call: TRBD1 (6 bases). Germline CDR1 SGHRS, CDR2 YFSETQ. V lost 0 bases to trimming and J lost 3 bases, with 15 bases between them. The CDR3 length is 17 residues. CDR3 residues: CASSLGSGVTDTGELFF. The CDR3 nucleotides are TGCGCCAGCAGCTTGGGATCAGGGGTCACGGACACCGGGGAGCTGTTTTTT. The whole variable domain, remainder taken from reference TRBV5-1 and TRBJ2-2, is KAGVTQTPRYLIKTRGQQVTLSCSPISGHRSVSWYQQTPGQGLQFLFEYFSETQRNKGNFPGRFSGRQFSNSRSEMNVSTLELGDSALYLCASSLGSGVTDTGELFFGEGSRLTVL.

This clone was observed a few times. The gene calls are TRBV7-6 and TRBJ1-2; D gene ambiguous. V dropped 5 bases and J dropped 2 bases, with 15 bases sitting between them. Germline lookup yields CDR1 SGHVS and CDR2 FNYEAQ. The CDR3 length is 15 residues. CDR3 sequence: CASSPVDGGNYGYTF. The CDR3 DNA reads TGTGCCAGCAGCCCCGTAGACGGAGGAAACTATGGCTACACCTTC.

The genes are TRBV2 and TRBJ1-1, with 12 bases that match TRBD1. The length of the CDR3 is 18 residues. From germline, CDR1 is SNHLY and CDR2 FYNNEI. V lost 5 bases to trimming and J lost 4 bases; unmatched junction nucleotides: 14. CDR3 nucleotide sequence: TGTGCCAGCAGTACCACTTCCGGGACAGGGGGCTTGGGCACTGAAGCTTTCTTT. Amino acids: CASSTTSGTGGLGTEAFF.

The J gene is TRBJ1-2, the V gene TRBV28; TRBD1 is a possible D gene (6 bases). The V end lost 5 bases, the J end lost 3 bases, and 13 bases lay between the germline ends. Per germline, CDR1 MDHEN and CDR2 SYDVKM. There are 14 residues in the CDR3. CDR3 sequence (DNA): TGTGCCAGCAGTATACAGGGTTGGGACTATGGCTACACCTTC. Protein product: CASSIQGWDYGYTF.

The chain links TRBV27 to TRBJ1-1, with D tentatively TRBD1 (6 bases). Germline V CDR1 and CDR2: MNHEY, SMNVEV (reference sequence). V dropped 6 bases and J dropped 3 bases, with 23 bases sitting between them. CDR3 length: 17 amino acids. The CDR3 nucleotides read TGTGCCAGCAGGGGACCGGCCACGATCAGGGGCTACACTGAAGCTTTCTTT. It translates to CASRGPATIRGYTEAFF.

The V and J genes are TRBV2 and TRBJ1-1; no definite D call. Germline assignment: CDR1 SNHLY and CDR2 FYNNEI. V dropped 5 bases and J dropped 3 bases, with 10 bases sitting between them. The CDR3 covers 13 residues. CDR3 sequence (DNA): TGTGCCAGCAGTTCGGGGTTTGACACTGAAGCTTTCTTT. Amino acids: CASSSGFDTEAFF.

V and J are TRBV10-3 and TRBJ1-1; TRBD1 aligns across 11 bases. The CDR3 sequence is 15 residues long. V trimming: 6 bases; J trimming: 5 bases; junction bases outside the gene matches: 8. CDR1 ENHRY and CDR2 SYGVKD come from the germline V gene. CDR3 nucleotides: TGTGCCATCAGGGGGACAGGGGGAGCGGGAACTGAAGCTTTCTTT. Protein: CAIRGTGGAGTEAFF.

The V and J genes are TRBV18 and TRBJ2-3; possible D gene TRBD1, 5 bases. This CDR3 has 13 residues. CDR1 is KGHSH and CDR2 is LQKENI in the germline V gene. The germline V and J ends were trimmed by 2 bases and 6 bases, with 9 bases remaining between them. Here the CDR3 reads CASSPDRRDTQYF. CDR3 nucleotide sequence: TGTGCCAGCTCACCAGACAGACGGGATACGCAGTATTTT.

This clone showed up just once. This chain joins TRBV28 and TRBJ1-2; TRBD1 agrees at 9 bases. The CDR3 runs to 15 residues. J gave up 7 bases and V 5 bases, and 11 bases lay outside the gene matches. The V gene's germline CDR1 is MDHEN and CDR2 SYDVKM. The CDR3 sequence: CASSPRDRVASGYTF. DNA of the CDR3: TGTGCCAGCAGTCCGCGGGACAGGGTTGCCTCTGGCTACACCTTC.

J is TRBJ2-3 and V is TRBV6-5; no clear D gene. This CDR3 contains 14 residues. Looked up from germline, CDR1 is MNHEY and CDR2 is SVGAGI. V was trimmed by 8 bases and J by 2 bases, leaving 14 bases between them. In nucleotides, the CDR3 is TGTGCCAGCGTGTTCAACTCCAACACAGATACGCAGTATTTT. It encodes CASVFNSNTDTQYF.

The rearrangement links TRBV9 to TRBJ2-6; D is perhaps TRBD2 (6 bases). The V end was cut by 1 base, the J end by 0 bases, with 11 bases between. Per germline, CDR1 SGDLS and CDR2 YYNGEE. This CDR3 comprises 17 residues. The CDR3 sequence is CASSVLAGTSGANVLTF. The CDR3, as DNA: TGTGCCAGCAGCGTACTGGCGGGGACCTCTGGGGCCAACGTCCTGACTTTC.